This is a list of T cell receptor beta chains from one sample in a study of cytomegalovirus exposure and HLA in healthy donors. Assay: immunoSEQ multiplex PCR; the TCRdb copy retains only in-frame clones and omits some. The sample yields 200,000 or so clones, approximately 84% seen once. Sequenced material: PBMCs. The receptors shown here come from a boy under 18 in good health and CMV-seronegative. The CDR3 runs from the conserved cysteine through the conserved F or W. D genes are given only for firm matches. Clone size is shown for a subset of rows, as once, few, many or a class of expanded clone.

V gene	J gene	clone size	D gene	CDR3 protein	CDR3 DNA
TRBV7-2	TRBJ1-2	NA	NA	CASSFVVPRRGVGSGYTF	TGTGCCAGCAGCTTCGTGGTGCCCCGGCGGGGTGTTGGGTCTGGCTACACCTTC
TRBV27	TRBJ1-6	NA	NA	CASSSPGGYNSPLHF	TGTGCCAGCAGTTCTCCGGGGGGCTATAATTCACCCCTCCACTTT
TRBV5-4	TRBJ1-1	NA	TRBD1	CASSLETGATEAFF	TGTGCCAGCAGCTTGGAGACAGGGGCCACTGAAGCTTTCTTT
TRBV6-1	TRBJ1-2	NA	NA	CASRDNNYGYTF	TGTGCCAGCAGGGACAATAACTATGGCTACACCTTC
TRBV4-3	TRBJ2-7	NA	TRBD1	CASSQETGVGYEQYF	TGCGCCAGCAGCCAAGAGACAGGGGTTGGGTACGAGCAGTACTTC
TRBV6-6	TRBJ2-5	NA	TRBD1	CASSLPGQQETQYF	TGTGCCAGCAGTTTGCCGGGACAGCAAGAGACCCAGTACTTC
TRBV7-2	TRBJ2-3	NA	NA	CASSLGGYNTDTQYF	TGTGCCAGCAGCTTAGGCGGCTATAACACAGATACGCAGTATTTT
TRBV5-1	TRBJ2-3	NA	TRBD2	CASSSGLAGGSDTQYF	TGCGCCAGCAGCTCCGGACTAGCGGGGGGGTCGGATACGCAGTATTTT
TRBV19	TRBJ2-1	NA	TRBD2	CASSTMTSRAYNEQFF	TGTGCCAGTAGTACGATGACTAGCAGGGCTTACAATGAGCAGTTCTTC
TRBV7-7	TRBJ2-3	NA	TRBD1	CASSETGDPDTQYF	TGTGCTAGCAGCGAGACAGGGGATCCAGATACGCAGTATTTT
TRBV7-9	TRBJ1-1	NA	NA	CASSSGGADLTEAFF	TGTGCCAGCAGCTCGGGGGGGGCGGATCTCACTGAAGCTTTCTTT
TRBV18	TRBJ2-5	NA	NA	CASSPDGVETQYF	TGTGCCAGCTCACCGGACGGGGTGGAGACCCAGTACTTC
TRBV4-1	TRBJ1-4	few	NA	CASSQPRGVPTNEKLFF	TGCGCCAGCAGCCAACCCCGGGGGGTCCCAACTAATGAAAAACTGTTTTTT
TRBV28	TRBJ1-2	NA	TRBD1	CASSPQGAWSGYTF	TGTGCCAGCAGTCCTCAGGGGGCTTGGTCTGGCTACACCTTC
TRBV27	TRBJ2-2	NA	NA	CASSHGGTGELFF	TGTGCCAGCAGTCACGGCGGCACCGGGGAGCTGTTTTTT
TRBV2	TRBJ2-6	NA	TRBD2	CASSETRGAGANVLTF	TGTGCCAGCAGTGAAACTCGGGGGGCTGGGGCCAACGTCCTGACTTTC
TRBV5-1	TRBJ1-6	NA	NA	CASSFRRNSPLHF	TGCGCCAGCAGCTTCAGGCGTAATTCACCCCTCCACTTT
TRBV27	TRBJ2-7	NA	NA	CASSLQGPYEQYF	TGTGCCAGCAGTTTGCAGGGTCCCTACGAGCAGTACTTC
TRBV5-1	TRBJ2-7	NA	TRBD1	CASSLAGQYEQYF	TGCGCCAGCAGCTTGGCGGGACAGTACGAGCAGTACTTC
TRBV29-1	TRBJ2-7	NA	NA	CSVRSRLPPYEQYF	TGCAGCGTTAGGAGTAGGTTACCTCCCTACGAGCAGTACTTC
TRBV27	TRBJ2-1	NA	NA	CASSFRGLSSYNEQFF	TGTGCCAGCAGTTTTCGCGGGTTGAGCTCCTACAATGAGCAGTTCTTC
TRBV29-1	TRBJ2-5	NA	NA	CSVERVSAGAFQETQYF	TGCAGCGTTGAAAGGGTGTCGGCAGGGGCTTTCCAAGAGACCCAGTACTTC
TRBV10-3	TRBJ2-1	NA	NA	CAISDHDRTSSYNEQFF	TGTGCCATCAGTGACCACGACAGGACGAGCTCCTACAATGAGCAGTTCTTC
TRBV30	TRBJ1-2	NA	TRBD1	CAWSRETGGSMGGYTF	TGTGCCTGGAGTCGAGAAACAGGGGGATCGATGGGGGGCTACACCTTC
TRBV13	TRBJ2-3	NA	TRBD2	CASSFSLAGGPGTDTQYF	TGTGCCAGCAGCTTCAGTCTAGCGGGAGGGCCTGGCACAGATACGCAGTATTTT
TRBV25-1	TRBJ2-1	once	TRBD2	CASSDPLAGFHEQFF	TGTGCCAGCAGTGATCCACTAGCGGGTTTCCATGAGCAGTTCTTC
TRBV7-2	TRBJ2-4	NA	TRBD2	CASSWGTSGGAKNIQYF	TGTGCCAGCAGCTGGGGGACTAGCGGGGGGGCCAAAAACATTCAGTACTTC
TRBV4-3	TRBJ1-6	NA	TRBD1	CASSQSAGGGSYNSPLHF	TGCGCCAGCAGCCAATCGGCAGGGGGCGGATCCTATAATTCACCCCTCCACTTT
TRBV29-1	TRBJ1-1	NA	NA	CSVTNGYEAFF	TGCAGCGTTACGAACGGTTATGAAGCTTTCTTT
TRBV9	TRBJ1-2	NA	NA	CASSVSGGYGYTF	TGTGCCAGCAGCGTATCGGGGGGGTATGGCTACACCTTC
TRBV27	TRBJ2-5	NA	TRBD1	CASSQTGAIQETQYF	TGTGCCAGCAGTCAAACAGGGGCTATTCAGGAGACCCAGTACTTC
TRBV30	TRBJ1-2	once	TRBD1	CAWSADRGYGYTF	TGTGCCTGGAGTGCGGACAGGGGATATGGCTACACCTTC